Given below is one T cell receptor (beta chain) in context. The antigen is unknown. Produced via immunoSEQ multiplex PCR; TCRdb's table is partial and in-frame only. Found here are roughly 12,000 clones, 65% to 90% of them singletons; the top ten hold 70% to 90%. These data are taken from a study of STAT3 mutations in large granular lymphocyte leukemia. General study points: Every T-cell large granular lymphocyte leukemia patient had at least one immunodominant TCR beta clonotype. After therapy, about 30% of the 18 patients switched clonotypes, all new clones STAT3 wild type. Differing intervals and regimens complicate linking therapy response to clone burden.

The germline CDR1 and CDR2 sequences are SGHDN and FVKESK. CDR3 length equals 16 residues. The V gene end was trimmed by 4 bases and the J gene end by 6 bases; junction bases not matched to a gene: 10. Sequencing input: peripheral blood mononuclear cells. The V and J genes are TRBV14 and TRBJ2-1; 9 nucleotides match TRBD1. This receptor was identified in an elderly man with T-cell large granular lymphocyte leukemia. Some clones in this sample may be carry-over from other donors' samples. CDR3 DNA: TGTGCCAGCAGCCGAGGAGGGACAGGGTATGTCAATGAGCAGTTCTTC. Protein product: CASSRGGTGYVNEQFF.